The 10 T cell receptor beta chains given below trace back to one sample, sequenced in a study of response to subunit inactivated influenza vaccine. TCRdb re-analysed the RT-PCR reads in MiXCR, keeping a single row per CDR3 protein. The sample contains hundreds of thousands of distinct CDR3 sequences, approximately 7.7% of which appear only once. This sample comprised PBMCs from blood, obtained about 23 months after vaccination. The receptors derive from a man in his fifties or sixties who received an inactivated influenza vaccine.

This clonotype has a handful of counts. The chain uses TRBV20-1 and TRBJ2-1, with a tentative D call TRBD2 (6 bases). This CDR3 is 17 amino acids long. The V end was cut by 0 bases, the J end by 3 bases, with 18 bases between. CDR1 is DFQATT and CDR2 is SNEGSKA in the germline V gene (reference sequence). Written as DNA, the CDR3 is TGCAGTGCTAGAGACGGGGGAGCCACCTTTTTCTACAATGAGCAGTTCTTC. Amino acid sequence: CSARDGGATFFYNEQFF.

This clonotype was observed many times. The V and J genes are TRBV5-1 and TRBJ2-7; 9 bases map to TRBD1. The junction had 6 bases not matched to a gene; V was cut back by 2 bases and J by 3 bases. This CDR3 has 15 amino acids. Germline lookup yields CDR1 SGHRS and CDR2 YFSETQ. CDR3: CASSFRDRDFYEQYF. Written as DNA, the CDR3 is TGCGCCAGCAGCTTCCGGGACAGGGATTTCTACGAGCAGTACTTC.

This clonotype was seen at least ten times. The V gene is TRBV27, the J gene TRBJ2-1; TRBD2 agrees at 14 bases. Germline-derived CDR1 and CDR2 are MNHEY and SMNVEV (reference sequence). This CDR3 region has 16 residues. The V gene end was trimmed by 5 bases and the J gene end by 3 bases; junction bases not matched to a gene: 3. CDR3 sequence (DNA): TGTGCCAGCAGTCCCGGGACTAGCGGGGGCTACAATGAGCAGTTCTTC. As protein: CASSPGTSGGYNEQFF.

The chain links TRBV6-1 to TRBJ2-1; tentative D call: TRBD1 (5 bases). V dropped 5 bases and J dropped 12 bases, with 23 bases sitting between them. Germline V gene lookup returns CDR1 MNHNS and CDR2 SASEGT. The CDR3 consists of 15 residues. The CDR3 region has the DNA TGTGCCAGCAGTCCGACAGACCAGTTGAATAGGGTGCAGTTCTTC. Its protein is CASSPTDQLNRVQFF.

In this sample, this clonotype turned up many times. In DNA form, the CDR3 reads TGTGCCAGCTCACCTTCGACAGGGGGCATTGGCACTGAAGCTTTCTTT. This gives the protein CASSPSTGGIGTEAFF. The rearrangement uses TRBV18 and TRBJ1-1; 10 bases are shared with TRBD1. Unmatched junction bases numbered 8, after V lost 3 bases and J lost 4 bases. The CDR3 has 16 residues. CDR1 and CDR2 from the germline V gene are KGHSH and LQKENI.

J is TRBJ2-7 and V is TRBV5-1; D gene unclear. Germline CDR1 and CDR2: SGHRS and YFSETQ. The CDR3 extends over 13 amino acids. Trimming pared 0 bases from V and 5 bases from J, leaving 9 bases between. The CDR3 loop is CASSLALWNEQYF. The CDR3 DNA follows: TGCGCCAGCAGCTTGGCCCTGTGGAACGAGCAGTACTTC.

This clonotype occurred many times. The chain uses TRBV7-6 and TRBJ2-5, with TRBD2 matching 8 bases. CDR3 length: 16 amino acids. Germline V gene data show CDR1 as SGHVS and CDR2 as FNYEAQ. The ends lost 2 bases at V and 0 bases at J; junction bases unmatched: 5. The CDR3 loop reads CASSLQQRGYQETQYF. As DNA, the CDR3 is TGTGCCAGCAGCTTACAGCAGCGGGGGTACCAAGAGACCCAGTACTTC.

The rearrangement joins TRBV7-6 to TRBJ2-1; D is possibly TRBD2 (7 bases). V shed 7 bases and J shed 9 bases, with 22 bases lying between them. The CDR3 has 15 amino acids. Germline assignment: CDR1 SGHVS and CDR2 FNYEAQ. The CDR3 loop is CASTPGAGGGGEQFF. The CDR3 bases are TGTGCCAGCACCCCGGGGGCTGGCGGGGGCGGTGAGCAGTTCTTC.

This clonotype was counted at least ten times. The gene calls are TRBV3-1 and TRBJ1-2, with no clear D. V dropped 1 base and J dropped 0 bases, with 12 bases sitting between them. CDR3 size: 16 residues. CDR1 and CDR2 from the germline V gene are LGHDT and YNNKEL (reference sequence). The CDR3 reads CASSQVGRTPNYGYTF. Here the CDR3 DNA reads TGTGCCAGCAGCCAAGTGGGGAGAACACCTAACTATGGCTACACCTTC.

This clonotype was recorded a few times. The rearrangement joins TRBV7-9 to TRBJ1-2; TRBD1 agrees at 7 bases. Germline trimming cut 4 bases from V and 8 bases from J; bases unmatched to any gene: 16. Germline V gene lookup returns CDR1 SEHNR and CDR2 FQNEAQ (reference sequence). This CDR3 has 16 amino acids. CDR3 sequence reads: CASSSGQPLSGEGYTF. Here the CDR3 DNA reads TGTGCCAGCAGCTCGGGACAGCCTTTAAGCGGAGAAGGCTACACCTTC.